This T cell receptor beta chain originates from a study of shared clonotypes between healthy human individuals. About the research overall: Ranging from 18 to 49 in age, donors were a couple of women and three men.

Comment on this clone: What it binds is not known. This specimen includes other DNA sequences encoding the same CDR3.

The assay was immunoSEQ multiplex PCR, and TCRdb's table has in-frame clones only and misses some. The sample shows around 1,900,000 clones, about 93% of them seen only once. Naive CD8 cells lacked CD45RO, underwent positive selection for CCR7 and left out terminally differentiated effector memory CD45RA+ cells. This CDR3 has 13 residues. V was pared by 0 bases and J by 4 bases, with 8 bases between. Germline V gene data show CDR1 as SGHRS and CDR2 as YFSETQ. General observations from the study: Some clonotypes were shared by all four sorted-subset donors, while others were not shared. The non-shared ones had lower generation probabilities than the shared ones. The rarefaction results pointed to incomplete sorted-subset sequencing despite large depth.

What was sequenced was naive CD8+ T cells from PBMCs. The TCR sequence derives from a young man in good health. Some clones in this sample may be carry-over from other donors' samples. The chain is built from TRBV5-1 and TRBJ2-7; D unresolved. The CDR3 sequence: CASSLAVRYEQYF. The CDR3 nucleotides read TGCGCCAGCAGCTTGGCCGTTAGATACGAGCAGTACTTC.